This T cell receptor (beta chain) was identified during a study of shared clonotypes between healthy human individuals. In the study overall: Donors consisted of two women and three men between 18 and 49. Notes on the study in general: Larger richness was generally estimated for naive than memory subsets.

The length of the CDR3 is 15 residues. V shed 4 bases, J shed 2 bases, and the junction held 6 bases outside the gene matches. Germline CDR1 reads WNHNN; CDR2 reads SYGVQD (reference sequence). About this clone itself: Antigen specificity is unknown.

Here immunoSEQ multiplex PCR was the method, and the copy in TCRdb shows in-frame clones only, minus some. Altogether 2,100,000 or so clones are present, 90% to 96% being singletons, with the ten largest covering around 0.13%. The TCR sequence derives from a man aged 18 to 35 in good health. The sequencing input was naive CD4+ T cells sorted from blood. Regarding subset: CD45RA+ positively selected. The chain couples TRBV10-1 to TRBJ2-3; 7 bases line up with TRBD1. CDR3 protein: CASSGTGTSTDTQYF. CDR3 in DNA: TGCGCCAGCAGTGGGACAGGCACCTCCACAGATACGCAGTATTTT.